This T cell receptor beta chain was documented in a study of T cell repertoires in cytomegalovirus infection. Germline V gene sequence: CDR1 SNHLY, CDR2 FYNNEI. The CDR3 is 17 residues long. V was trimmed by 3 bases and J by 1 base, leaving 18 bases between them. A single record per CDR3 protein comes from TCRdb applying MiXCR to the reads. The data contain about 890,000 distinct CDR3 sequences, roughly 31% of them singletons. This clonotype has just one count. As yet, its antigen is unknown. This material consisted of cultured CD8+ T cells from PBMCs, taken from culture after CMV antigen stimulation. The V call is TRBV2, the J call TRBJ1-1, with a weak D call TRBD1 (6 bases). The sequence was collected from a human donor in good health (CMV status not recorded). Some clones in this sample may be carry-over from other donors' samples. CDR3 protein: CASSEGGLVKGNTEAFF. CDR3 bases: TGTGCCAGCAGTGAGGGGGGGCTTGTTAAAGGGAACACTGAAGCTTTCTTT.